Listed here is a single T cell receptor (beta chain). As yet, its antigen is unknown. Time point denoted: persistent/refractory GD, antithyroid drugs over 5 years with positive TRAb. From PBMCs, RNA was extracted and then used to make the TCR library. The record originates from a study of regulatory T cells in long-lasting Graves disease. Study observations and caveats: Shared public clonotypes totalled 2,741 in persistent patients, compared with about 960 in new patients. Under persistent disease, TRBV28, TRBJ1-2 and TRBJ2-5 were used preferentially.

Through Arm-PCR of CDR3 regions and iRepertoire HTBI primers, TCR beta libraries were built. Each CDR3 protein gets one entry after TCRdb re-called the multiplex PCR reads with MiXCR. The table records 400,000 to 500,000 distinct CDR3 sequences, approximately 22% of them present only once. The CDR3 sequence is 21 residues long. Germline trimming cut 1 base from V and 0 bases from J; bases unmatched to any gene: 14. Germline assignment: CDR1 SGHAT and CDR2 FQNNGV. Source: peripheral blood mononuclear cells (PBMCs), taken when the disease was refractory, from a patient treated with antithyroid drugs. The TCR was taken from a female donor with Graves disease. The gene calls are TRBV11-2 and TRBJ2-5, with 13 bases fitting TRBD2. This CDR3 reads CASSLGATHPGLAGDQETQYF. CDR3 sequence (DNA): TGTGCCAGCAGCTTAGGGGCCACCCACCCTGGACTAGCGGGAGACCAAGAGACCCAGTACTTC.